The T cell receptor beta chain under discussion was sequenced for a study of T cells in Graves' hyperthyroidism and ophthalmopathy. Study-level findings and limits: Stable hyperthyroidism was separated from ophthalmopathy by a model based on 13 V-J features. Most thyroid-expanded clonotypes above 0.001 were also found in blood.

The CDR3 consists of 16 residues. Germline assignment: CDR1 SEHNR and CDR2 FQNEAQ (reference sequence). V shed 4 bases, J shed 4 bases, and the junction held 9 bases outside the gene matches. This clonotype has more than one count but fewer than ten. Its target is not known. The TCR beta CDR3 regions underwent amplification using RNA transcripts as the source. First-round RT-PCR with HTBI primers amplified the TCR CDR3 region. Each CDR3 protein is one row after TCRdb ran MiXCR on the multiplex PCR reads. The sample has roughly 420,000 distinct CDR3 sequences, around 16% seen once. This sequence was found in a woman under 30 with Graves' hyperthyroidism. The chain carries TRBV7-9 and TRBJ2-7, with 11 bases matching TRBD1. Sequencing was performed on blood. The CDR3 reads CASSSLGTGGAYEQYF. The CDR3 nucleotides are TGTGCCAGCAGCTCGTTAGGGACAGGGGGGGCATACGAGCAGTACTTC.